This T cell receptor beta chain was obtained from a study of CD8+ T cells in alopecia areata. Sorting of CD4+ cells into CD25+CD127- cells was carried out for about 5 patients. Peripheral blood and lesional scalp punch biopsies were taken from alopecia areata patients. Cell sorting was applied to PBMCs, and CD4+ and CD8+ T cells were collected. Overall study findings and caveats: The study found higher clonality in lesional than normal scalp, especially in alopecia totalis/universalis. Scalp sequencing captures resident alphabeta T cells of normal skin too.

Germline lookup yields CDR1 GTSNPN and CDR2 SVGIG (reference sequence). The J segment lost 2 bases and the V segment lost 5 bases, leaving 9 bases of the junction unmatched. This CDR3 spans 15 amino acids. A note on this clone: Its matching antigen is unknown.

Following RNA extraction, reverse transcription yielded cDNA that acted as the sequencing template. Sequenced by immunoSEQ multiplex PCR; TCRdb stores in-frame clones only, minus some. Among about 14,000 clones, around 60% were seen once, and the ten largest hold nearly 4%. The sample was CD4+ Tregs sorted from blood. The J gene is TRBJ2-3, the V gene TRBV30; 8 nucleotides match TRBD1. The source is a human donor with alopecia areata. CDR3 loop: CAWSRTGRDTDTQYF. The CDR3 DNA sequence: TGTGCCTGGTCGAGGACAGGGCGGGACACAGATACGCAGTATTTT.